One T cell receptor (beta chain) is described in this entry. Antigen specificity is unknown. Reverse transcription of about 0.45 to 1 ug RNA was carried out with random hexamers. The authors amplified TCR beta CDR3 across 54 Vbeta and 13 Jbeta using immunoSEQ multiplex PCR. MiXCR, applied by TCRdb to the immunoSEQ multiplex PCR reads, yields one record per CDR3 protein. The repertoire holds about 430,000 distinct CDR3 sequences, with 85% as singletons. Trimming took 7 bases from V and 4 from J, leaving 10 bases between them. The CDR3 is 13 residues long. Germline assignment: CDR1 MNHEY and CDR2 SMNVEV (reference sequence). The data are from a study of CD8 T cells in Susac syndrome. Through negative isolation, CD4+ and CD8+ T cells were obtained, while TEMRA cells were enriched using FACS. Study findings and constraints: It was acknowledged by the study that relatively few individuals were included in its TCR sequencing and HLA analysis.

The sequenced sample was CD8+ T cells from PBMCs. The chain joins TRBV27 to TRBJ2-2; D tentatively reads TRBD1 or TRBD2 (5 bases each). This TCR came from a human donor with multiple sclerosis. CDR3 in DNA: TGTGCCAGCATGTTGAGGGGCACCGGGGAGCTGTTTTTT. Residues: CASMLRGTGELFF.